This entry lists 22 T cell receptor beta chains sequenced from one sample in a study of cytomegalovirus exposure and HLA in healthy donors (dated by TCRdb to the late 2010s). Receptor amplification or capture employed the immunoSEQ multiplex PCR assay. TCRdb took over this immuneACCESS table, retaining in-frame rearrangements with V and J assigned. Such tables are incomplete; in checked studies, under half of the missing clones stem from an unresolved V gene, and the remainder is unexplained. In this sample the table shows 150,000 or so clones, more than 80% of which occur a single time. 6.2% of the sample is taken by the ten largest. Sequencing used PBMCs. The receptors originated from a woman under 40 in good health and CMV-seropositive.

DNA for the CDR3: TGTGCCAGCAGTTACTCGGCGGGGGGGCGGGAGACCCAGTACTTC. Its protein product is CASSYSAGGRETQYF. The chain has TRBV6-5 and TRBJ2-5; TRBD2 matches at 9 bases. The CDR3 is 15 residues long. V shed 0 bases and J 5 bases; nucleotides not matched to a gene: 4. Germline-derived CDR1 and CDR2 are MNHEY and SVGAGI.

Only a few counts were recorded for this clone. V and J are TRBV29-1 and TRBJ2-2; TRBD1 agrees at 9 bases. The CDR3 covers 15 residues. The junction had 9 bases not matched to a gene; V was cut back by 5 bases and J by 5 bases. Germline V gene data show CDR1 as SQVTM and CDR2 as ANQGSEA. The CDR3 is CSVLPGQGGTGELFF. Written as DNA, the CDR3 is TGCAGCGTTTTGCCGGGACAGGGCGGTACCGGGGAGCTGTTTTTT.

The V gene is TRBV5-1, the J gene TRBJ2-3; TRBD2 aligns across 10 bases. This CDR3 is built from 15 residues. Germline trimming cut 6 bases from V and 1 base from J; bases unmatched to any gene: 5. Germline assignment: CDR1 SGHRS and CDR2 YFSETQ. CDR3 region: CASKGLADRTDTQYF. Written as DNA, the CDR3 is TGCGCCAGCAAAGGACTAGCGGACCGCACAGATACGCAGTATTTT. Based on the CDR3 plus reference TRBV5-1 and TRBJ2-3, the full variable domain is KAGVTQTPRYLIKTRGQQVTLSCSPISGHRSVSWYQQTPGQGLQFLFEYFSETQRNKGNFPGRFSGRQFSNSRSEMNVSTLELGDSALYLCASKGLADRTDTQYFGPGTRLTVL.

The genes are TRBV5-8 and TRBJ1-1; 8 positions match TRBD1. The CDR3 extends over 14 amino acids. CDR1 and CDR2 from the germline V gene are SGHTS and YDEGEE. V lost 4 bases and J lost 1; bases outside the gene matches: 3. CDR3 sequence reads: CASSITGGNTEAFF. The CDR3 nucleotides are TGTGCCAGCAGCATCACAGGGGGGAACACTGAAGCTTTCTTT.

In DNA, the CDR3 is TGTGCCAGCAGCCCCGGACTTGCTTCCTACGAGCAGTACTTC. It codes for CASSPGLASYEQYF. The chain couples TRBV7-9 to TRBJ2-7, with a weak D call TRBD2 (5 bases). CDR1 SEHNR and CDR2 FQNEAQ come from the germline V gene (reference sequence). Trimming pared 5 bases from V and 1 base from J, leaving 12 bases between. The CDR3 contains 14 residues.

V usage is TRBV6-6 and J usage is TRBJ2-7; 7 bases map to TRBD1. There are 16 residues in the CDR3. Germline V gene lookup returns CDR1 MNHNY and CDR2 SVGAGI (reference sequence). V shed 2 bases and J 3 bases; nucleotides not matched to a gene: 10. As DNA, the CDR3 is TGTGCCAGCAGTTACCCACCCGGGACAGAGTACTACGAGCAGTACTTC. It is translated as CASSYPPGTEYYEQYF.

The genes are TRBV7-2 and TRBJ2-1, with TRBD2 identical over 16 bases. Germline CDR1 and CDR2: SGHTA and FQGNSA. The CDR3 runs 15 residues. The V segment lost 4 bases and the J segment 10 bases; nucleotides outside the gene matches: 4. The CDR3 loop is CASSSGLAGGMEQFF. CDR3 coding DNA: TGTGCCAGCAGCTCGGGACTAGCGGGGGGGATGGAGCAGTTCTTC.

The rearrangement links TRBV6-6 to TRBJ2-3; D is unresolved. The CDR3 is 13 residues long. Germline values: CDR1 MNHNY, CDR2 SVGAGI (reference sequence). V dropped 4 bases and J dropped 4 bases, with 9 bases sitting between them. The CDR3 region is CASSSYIADTQYF. The DNA for the CDR3 is TGTGCCAGCAGTTCGTACATTGCAGATACGCAGTATTTT.

The chain combines TRBV7-2 with TRBJ2-5, with D unresolved. The CDR3 extends over 11 amino acids. The ends were cut back, 5 bases at V and 10 bases at J, with 11 bases in the middle. The germline CDR1 and CDR2 sequences are SGHTA and FQGNSA. Here the CDR3 DNA reads TGTGCCAGCAGCCAGAGTCCGGGCCAGTACTTC. Amino acid sequence: CASSQSPGQYF.

V and J are TRBV5-6 and TRBJ1-1; a possible D gene is TRBD1 (6 bases). Germline V gene lookup returns CDR1 SGHDT and CDR2 YYEEEE. The CDR3 runs 15 residues. Trimming shortened V by 3 bases and J by 1 base, and 13 bases separated the two germline ends. The CDR3 reads CASSSGTGWNTEAFF. The CDR3 region has the DNA TGTGCCAGCAGCTCGGGAACAGGGTGGAACACTGAAGCTTTCTTT.

The chain carries TRBV10-2 and TRBJ2-7; perhaps TRBD2 as D (6 bases). Looked up from germline, CDR1 is WSHSY and CDR2 is SAAADI. V lost 3 bases to trimming and J lost 4 bases, with 19 bases between them. The CDR3 is made up of 16 amino acids. Here the CDR3 DNA reads TGCGCCAGCAGTGATCGTTTGTATGGAGGAGGGTACGAGCAGTACTTC. The encoded protein is CASSDRLYGGGYEQYF.

The chain links TRBV5-8 to TRBJ2-7; TRBD2 agrees at 10 bases. Germline-derived CDR1 and CDR2 are SGHTS and YDEGEE. Trimming at V came to 5 bases and at J to 2 bases, leaving 10 bases not matched to a gene. This CDR3 comprises 16 residues. The CDR3 region has the DNA TGTGCCAGCAGGCCTTTGGGGCTAGCGGGGGCCTACGAGCAGTACTTC. Translated: CASRPLGLAGAYEQYF.

This clone was seen once. Other DNA variants within this sample encode the same CDR3. This chain connects TRBV7-9 to TRBJ1-2, with D possibly matching TRBD1 (6 bases). V lost 2 bases to trimming and J lost 6 bases, with 10 bases between them. This CDR3 is 13 amino acids long. CDR1 is SEHNR, CDR2 FQNEAQ, per germline (reference sequence). CDR3 DNA: TGTGCCAGCAGCTTAACCAGGGGCCATGGCTACACCTTC. As protein: CASSLTRGHGYTF.

The V gene is TRBV28, the J gene TRBJ2-2, with 8 bases matching TRBD1. V shed 4 bases and J 4 bases; nucleotides not matched to a gene: 5. The CDR3 runs 15 residues. CDR1 is MDHEN, CDR2 SYDVKM, per germline. CDR3 sequence reads: CASSSGTGLTGELFF. The CDR3 DNA reads as TGTGCCAGCAGTTCCGGGACAGGACTCACCGGGGAGCTGTTTTTT.

This chain uses TRBV5-6 with TRBJ2-5; 9 bases map to TRBD2. With V trimmed by 4 bases and J by 5 bases, 9 bases remained unmatched. The CDR3 spans 15 residues. Germline V gene lookup returns CDR1 SGHDT and CDR2 YYEEEE. Written as DNA, the CDR3 is TGTGCCAGCAGCCATATCGGCGGGAGGGGGGAGACCCAGTACTTC. Encoded protein: CASSHIGGRGETQYF.

V is TRBV10-3 and J is TRBJ1-3; 9 bases align to TRBD1. V shed 3 bases, J shed 0 bases, and the junction held 12 bases outside the gene matches. The CDR3 is made up of 19 amino acids. The germline gives CDR1 ENHRY, CDR2 SYGVKD. CDR3: CAISDHPGTGLSSGNTIYF. The CDR3 DNA reads as TGTGCCATCAGTGATCACCCCGGGACAGGGCTGAGCTCTGGAAACACCATATATTTT.

This clone was detected only once. The chain recombines TRBV5-1 with TRBJ2-3; D possibly corresponds to TRBD2 (6 bases). The germline gives CDR1 SGHRS, CDR2 YFSETQ. The CDR3 consists of 15 residues. V gave up 0 bases and J gave up 5 bases, with 13 bases separating them. The CDR3 sequence is CASSLGGAMGDTQYF. In nucleotides, the CDR3 is TGCGCCAGCAGCTTGGGCGGGGCGATGGGAGATACGCAGTATTTT.

This clone showed up just a few times. This chain links TRBV5-1 with TRBJ2-7; the match to TRBD1 covers 7 bases. Germline-derived CDR1 and CDR2 are SGHRS and YFSETQ. The CDR3 is 15 amino acids. The J segment lost 1 base and the V segment lost 3 bases, leaving 7 bases of the junction unmatched. CDR3 loop: CASSSRQGDSYEQYF. CDR3 nucleotides: TGCGCCAGCAGCTCTAGACAGGGAGATTCCTACGAGCAGTACTTC.

This clone was observed a single time. CDR3 protein: CASSEAAWTSDFDEQFF. For the CDR3, the DNA is TGTGCCAGCAGTGAAGCGGCCTGGACTAGCGATTTTGATGAGCAGTTCTTC. The chain recombines TRBV6-1 with TRBJ2-1; 9 nucleotides line up with TRBD2. V was pared by 0 bases and J by 8 bases, with 11 bases of the junction left unmatched. This CDR3 has 17 residues. The germline gives CDR1 MNHNS, CDR2 SASEGT.

To note about this clone: This same CDR3 is encoded by further DNA sequences in the sample. The chain uses TRBV27 and TRBJ2-7; TRBD2 agrees at 8 bases. V shed 3 bases, J shed 3 bases, and the junction held 1 base outside the gene matches. The CDR3 covers 13 residues. CDR1 is MNHEY, CDR2 SMNVEV, per germline (reference sequence). This CDR3 reads CASSFGTSYEQYF. CDR3 coding DNA: TGTGCCAGCAGTTTCGGGACTAGCTACGAGCAGTACTTC.

This clone came up a few times. The chain joins TRBV18 to TRBJ2-7, with D perhaps matching TRBD1 (6 bases). The CDR3 spans 15 residues. Trimming stripped 4 bases from V and 8 bases from J, with 21 bases between. Germline CDR1 is KGHSH and CDR2 is LQKENI. The CDR3 region is CASSLQSGTKDKQYF. The CDR3, as DNA: TGTGCCAGCTCACTCCAATCCGGGACAAAGGACAAGCAGTACTTC.

Only one count was recorded for this clone. The rearrangement joins TRBV27 to TRBJ1-4; D uncertain. This CDR3 has 13 residues. CDR1 is MNHEY and CDR2 is SMNVEV in the germline V gene (reference sequence). With 3 bases removed from V and 8 bases from J, the gap between germline ends came to 10 bases. The CDR3 DNA reads TGTGCCAGCAGTTTGTCCGGGTCGGAAAAACTGTTTTTT. Residues: CASSLSGSEKLFF. The variable domain in full, with the rest retrieved from reference TRBV27 and TRBJ1-4, is EAQVTQNPRYLITVTGKKLTVTCSQNMNHEYMSWYRQDPGLGLRQIYYSMNVEVTDKGDVPEGYKVSRKEKRNFPLILESPSPNQTSLYFCASSLSGSEKLFFGSGTQLSVL.